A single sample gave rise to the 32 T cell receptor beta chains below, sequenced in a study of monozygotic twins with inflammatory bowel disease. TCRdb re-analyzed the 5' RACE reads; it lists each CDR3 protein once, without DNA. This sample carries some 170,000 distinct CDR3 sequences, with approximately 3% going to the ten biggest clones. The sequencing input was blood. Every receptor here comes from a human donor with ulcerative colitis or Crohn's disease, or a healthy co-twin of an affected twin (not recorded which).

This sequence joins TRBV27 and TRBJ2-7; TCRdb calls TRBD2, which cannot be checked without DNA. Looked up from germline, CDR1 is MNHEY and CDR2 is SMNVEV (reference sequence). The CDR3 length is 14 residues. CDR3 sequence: CASKRSTSGTEQYF.

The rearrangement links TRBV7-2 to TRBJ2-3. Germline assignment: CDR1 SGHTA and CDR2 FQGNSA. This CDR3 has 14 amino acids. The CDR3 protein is CASSLGVGTDTQYF. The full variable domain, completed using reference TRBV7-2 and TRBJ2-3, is GAGVSQSPSNKVTEKGKDVELRCDPISGHTALYWYRQSLGQGLEFLIYFQGNSAPDKSGLPSDRFSAERTGGSVSTLTIQRTQQEDSAVYLCASSLGVGTDTQYFGPGTRLTVL.

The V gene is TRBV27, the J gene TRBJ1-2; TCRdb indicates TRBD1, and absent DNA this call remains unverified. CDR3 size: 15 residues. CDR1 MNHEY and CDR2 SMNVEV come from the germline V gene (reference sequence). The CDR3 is CASSYRDRLQYGYTF.

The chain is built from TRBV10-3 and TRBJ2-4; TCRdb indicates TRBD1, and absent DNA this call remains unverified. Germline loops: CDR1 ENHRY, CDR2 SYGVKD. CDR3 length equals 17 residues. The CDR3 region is CAISERDWGIPKNIQYF.

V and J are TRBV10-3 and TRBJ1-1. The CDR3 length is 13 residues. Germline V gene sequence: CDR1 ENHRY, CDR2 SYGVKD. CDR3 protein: CASRSALNTEAFF.

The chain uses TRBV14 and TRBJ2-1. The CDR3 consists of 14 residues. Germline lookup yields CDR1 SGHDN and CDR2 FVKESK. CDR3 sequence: CASSQVSGYNEQFF. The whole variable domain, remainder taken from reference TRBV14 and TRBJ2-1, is EAGVTQFPSHSVIEKGQTVTLRCDPISGHDNLYWYRRVMGKEIKFLLHFVKESKQDESGMPNNRFLAERTGGTYSTLKVQPAELEDSGVYFCASSQVSGYNEQFFGPGTRLTVL.

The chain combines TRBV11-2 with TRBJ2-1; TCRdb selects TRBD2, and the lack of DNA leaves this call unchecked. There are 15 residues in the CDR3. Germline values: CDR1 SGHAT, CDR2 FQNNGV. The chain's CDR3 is CASSRGGGAYNEQFF.

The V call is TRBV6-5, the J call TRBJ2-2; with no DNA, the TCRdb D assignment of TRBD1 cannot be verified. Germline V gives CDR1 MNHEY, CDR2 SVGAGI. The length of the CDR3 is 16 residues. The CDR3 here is CASSYSGQGVSGELFF.

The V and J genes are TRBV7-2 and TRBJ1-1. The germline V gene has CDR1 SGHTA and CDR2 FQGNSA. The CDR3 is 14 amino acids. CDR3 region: CASSLYRLNTEAFF.

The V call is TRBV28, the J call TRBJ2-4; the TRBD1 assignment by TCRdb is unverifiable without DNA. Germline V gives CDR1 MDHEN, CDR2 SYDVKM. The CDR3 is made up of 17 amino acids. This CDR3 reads CASSRSTGGIAKNIQYF. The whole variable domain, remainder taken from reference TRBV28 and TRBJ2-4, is DVKVTQSSRYLVKRTGEKVFLECVQDMDHENMFWYRQDPGLGLRLIYFSYDVKMKEKGDIPEGYSVSREKKERFSLILESASTNQTSMYLCASSRSTGGIAKNIQYFGAGTRLSVL.

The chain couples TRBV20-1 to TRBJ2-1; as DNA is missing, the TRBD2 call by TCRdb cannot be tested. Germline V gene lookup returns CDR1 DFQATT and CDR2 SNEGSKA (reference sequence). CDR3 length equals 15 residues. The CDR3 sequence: CSARRTSRSYNEQFF.

The CDR3: CVISEWGVNTEAFF. J is TRBJ1-1 and V is TRBV10-3; TCRdb indicates TRBD1, and absent DNA this call remains unverified. The CDR3 extends over 14 amino acids. Germline CDR1 ENHRY, CDR2 SYGVKD.

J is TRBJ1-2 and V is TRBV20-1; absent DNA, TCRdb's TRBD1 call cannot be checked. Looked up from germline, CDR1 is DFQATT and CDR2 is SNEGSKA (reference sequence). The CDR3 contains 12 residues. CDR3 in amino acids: CSASLGADGYTF.

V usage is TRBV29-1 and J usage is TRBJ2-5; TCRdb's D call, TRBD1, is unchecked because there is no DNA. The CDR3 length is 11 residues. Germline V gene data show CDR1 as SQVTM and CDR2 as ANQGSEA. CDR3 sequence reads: CSVPWQETQYF.

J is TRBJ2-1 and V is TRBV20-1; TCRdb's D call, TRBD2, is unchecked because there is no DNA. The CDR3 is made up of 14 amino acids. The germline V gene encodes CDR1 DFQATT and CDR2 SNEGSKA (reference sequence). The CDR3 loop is CSARTGTQDGEQFF.

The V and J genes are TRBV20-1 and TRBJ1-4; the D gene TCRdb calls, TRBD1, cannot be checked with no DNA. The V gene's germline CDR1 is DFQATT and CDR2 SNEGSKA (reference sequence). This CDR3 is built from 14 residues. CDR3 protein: CSAAQGQSNEKLFF.

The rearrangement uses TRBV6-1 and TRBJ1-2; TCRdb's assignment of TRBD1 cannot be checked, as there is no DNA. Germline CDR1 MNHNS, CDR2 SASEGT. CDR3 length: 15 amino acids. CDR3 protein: CASSEDRGFYYGYTF.

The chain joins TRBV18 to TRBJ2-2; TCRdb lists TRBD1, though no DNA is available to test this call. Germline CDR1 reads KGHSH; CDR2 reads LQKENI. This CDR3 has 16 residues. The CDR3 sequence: CASSPRRDTNTGELFF.

CDR3 loop: CASSYGETQYF. This chain uses TRBV3-1 with TRBJ2-5. The CDR3 length is 11 residues. Germline V gene lookup returns CDR1 LGHDT and CDR2 YNNKEL (reference sequence).

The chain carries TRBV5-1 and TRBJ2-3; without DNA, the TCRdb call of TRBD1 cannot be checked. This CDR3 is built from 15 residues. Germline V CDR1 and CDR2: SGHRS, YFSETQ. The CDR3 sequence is CASSPEGRGLDTQYF.

The CDR3 reads CASSLGLGPYEQYF. The genes are TRBV7-9 and TRBJ2-7; TCRdb's D call, TRBD2, is unchecked because there is no DNA. The CDR3 is 14 amino acids. CDR1 SEHNR and CDR2 FQNEAQ come from the germline V gene (reference sequence).

This chain's CDR3 is CASGRTVATGELFF. This chain links TRBV5-6 with TRBJ2-2; TCRdb selects TRBD1, and the lack of DNA leaves this call unchecked. This CDR3 region has 14 residues. CDR1 and CDR2 from the germline V gene are SGHDT and YYEEEE.

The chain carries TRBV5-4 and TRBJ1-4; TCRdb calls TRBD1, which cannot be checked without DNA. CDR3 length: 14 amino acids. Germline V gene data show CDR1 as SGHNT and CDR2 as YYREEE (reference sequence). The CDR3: CASSSGQGFEKLFF.

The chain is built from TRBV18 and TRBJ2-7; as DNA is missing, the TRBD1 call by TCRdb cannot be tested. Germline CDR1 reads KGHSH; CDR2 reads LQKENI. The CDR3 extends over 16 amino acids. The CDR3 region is CASSPMTPRVGYEQYF.

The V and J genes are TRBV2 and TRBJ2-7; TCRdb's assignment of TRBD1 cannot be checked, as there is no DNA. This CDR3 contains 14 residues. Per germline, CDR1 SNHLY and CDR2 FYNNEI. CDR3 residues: CASSEQGVPYEQYF.

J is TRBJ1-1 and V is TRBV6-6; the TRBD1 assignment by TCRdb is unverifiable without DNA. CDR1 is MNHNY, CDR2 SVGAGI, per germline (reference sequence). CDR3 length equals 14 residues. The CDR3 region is CASRDGGSNTEAFF.

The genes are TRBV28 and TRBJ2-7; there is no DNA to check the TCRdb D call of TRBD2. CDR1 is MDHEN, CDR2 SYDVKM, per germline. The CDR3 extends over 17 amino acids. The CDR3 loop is CASSLKAGLAFFYEQYF. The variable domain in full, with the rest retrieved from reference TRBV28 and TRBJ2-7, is DVKVTQSSRYLVKRTGEKVFLECVQDMDHENMFWYRQDPGLGLRLIYFSYDVKMKEKGDIPEGYSVSREKKERFSLILESASTNQTSMYLCASSLKAGLAFFYEQYFGPGTRLTVT.

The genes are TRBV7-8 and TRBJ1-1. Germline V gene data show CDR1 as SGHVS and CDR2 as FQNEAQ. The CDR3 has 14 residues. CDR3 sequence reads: CASSLVRSGSGAFF.

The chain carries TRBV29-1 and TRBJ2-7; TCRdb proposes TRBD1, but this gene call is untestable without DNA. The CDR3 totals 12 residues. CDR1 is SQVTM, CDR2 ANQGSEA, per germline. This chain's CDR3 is CSVGVEGYEQYF.

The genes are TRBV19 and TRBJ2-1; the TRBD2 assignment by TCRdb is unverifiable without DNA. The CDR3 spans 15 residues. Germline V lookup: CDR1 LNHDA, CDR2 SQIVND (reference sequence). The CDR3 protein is CASSILAGVSNEQFF.

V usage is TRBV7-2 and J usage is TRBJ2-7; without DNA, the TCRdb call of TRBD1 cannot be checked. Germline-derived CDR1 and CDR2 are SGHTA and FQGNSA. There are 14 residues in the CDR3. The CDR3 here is CASSLNQGDYEQYF. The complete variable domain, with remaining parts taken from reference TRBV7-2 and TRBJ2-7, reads GAGVSQSPSNKVTEKGKDVELRCDPISGHTALYWYRQSLGQGLEFLIYFQGNSAPDKSGLPSDRFSAERTGGSVSTLTIQRTQQEDSAVYLCASSLNQGDYEQYFGPGTRLTVT.

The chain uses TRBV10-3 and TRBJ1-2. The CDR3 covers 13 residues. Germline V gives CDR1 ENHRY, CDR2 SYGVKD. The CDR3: CAISEPEGYGYTF.